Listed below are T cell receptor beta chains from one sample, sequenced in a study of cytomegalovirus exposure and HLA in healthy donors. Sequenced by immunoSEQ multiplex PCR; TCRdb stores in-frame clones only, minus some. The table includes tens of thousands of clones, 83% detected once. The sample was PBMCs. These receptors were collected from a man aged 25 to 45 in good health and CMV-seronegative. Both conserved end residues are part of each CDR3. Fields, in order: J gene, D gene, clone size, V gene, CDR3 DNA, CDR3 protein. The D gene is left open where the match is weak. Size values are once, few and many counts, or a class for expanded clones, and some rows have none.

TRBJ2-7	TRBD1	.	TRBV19	TGTGCCAGTGCCCGGGACAGGGCCTACGAGCAGTACTTC	CASARDRAYEQYF
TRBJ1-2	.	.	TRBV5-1	TGCGCCAGCAGCATTGGACGGCAGCGGTGTGGCTACACCTTC	CASSIGRQRCGYTF
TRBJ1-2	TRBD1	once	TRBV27	TGTGCCAGCAGCCTGGGACAGGGTGGCTATGGCTACACCTTC	CASSLGQGGYGYTF
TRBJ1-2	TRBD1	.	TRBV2	TGTGCCAGCGGGGGACAGGGAGGGGATGGCTACACCTTC	CASGGQGGDGYTF
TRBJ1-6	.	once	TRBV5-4	TGTGCCAGCAGCTTGCAGGGATCCTATAATTCACCCCTCCACTTT	CASSLQGSYNSPLHF
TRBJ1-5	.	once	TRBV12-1	TGTGCCAGCAGCCACCCCAGGGGTGGCAATCAGCCCCAGCATTTT	CASSHPRGGNQPQHF
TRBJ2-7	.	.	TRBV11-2	TGTGCCAGCAGCTTAGGGGCAGTCTACGAGCAGTACTTC	CASSLGAVYEQYF
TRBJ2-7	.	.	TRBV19	TGTGCCAGTAGTACCCTGAGGGACACCGTCGAGAAGTACTTC	CASSTLRDTVEKYF
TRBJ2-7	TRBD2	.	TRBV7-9	TGTGCCAGCAGCTTGACGGGAGGGTCCGGTGAGCAGTACTTC	CASSLTGGSGEQYF
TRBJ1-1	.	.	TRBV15	TGTGCCACCAGCAGCTACACTGAAGCTTTCTTT	CATSSYTEAFF
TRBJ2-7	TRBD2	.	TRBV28	TGTGCCAGCAGTCCCACTAGCGGGGGCCCCTACGAGCAGTACTTC	CASSPTSGGPYEQYF
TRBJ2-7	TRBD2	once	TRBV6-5	TGTGCCAGCAGCATCGGGACTAGCGGGATGGGCGAGCAGTACTTC	CASSIGTSGMGEQYF
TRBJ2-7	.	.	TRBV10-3	TGTGCCATCAGTGGCTTGGAGGGGAGCCCTTCCTACGAGCAGTACTTC	CAISGLEGSPSYEQYF
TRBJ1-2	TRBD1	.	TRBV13	TGTGCCAGCAGCGTAAACAGGGGACCCGCGTATGGCTACACCTTC	CASSVNRGPAYGYTF
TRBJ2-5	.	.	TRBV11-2	TGTGCCAGCAGCACGCGAACGCCTGCACTAGTTTACCAAGAGACCCAGTACTTC	CASSTRTPALVYQETQYF
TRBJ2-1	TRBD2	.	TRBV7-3	TGTGCCAGCAGCTTAAAGGAGGGACTAGCGGGGGGGCGTGAGCAGTTCTTC	CASSLKEGLAGGREQFF
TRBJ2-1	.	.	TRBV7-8	TGTGCCAGCAGCTTACGTGCAGGGTTGGACAATGAGCAGTTCTTC	CASSLRAGLDNEQFF
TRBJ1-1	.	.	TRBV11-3	TGTGCCAGCAGCCTTACTGTGGACACTGAAGCTTTCTTT	CASSLTVDTEAFF
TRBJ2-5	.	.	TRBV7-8	TGTGCCAGCAGCCGAGGTGGGTCAGAGACCCAGTACTTC	CASSRGGSETQYF
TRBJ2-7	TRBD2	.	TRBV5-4	TGTGCCAGCAGCTTGGTTGGCGGGGGGAGGTACGAGCAGTACTTC	CASSLVGGGRYEQYF
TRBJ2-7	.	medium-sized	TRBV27	TGTGCCAGCAGTGGCTACAGGGCCTACGAGCAGTACTTC	CASSGYRAYEQYF
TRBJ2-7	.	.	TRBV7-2	TGTGCCAGCAGCTTAGTCCGGGAGTTCTACGAGCAGTACTTC	CASSLVREFYEQYF
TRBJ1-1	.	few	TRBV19	TGTGCCAGTAGTACAGGACAGAAGAACACTGAAGCTTTCTTT	CASSTGQKNTEAFF
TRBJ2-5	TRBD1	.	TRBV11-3	TGTGCCAGCAGCCAGGGGGGACAGGGGAAAGAGACCCAGTACTTC	CASSQGGQGKETQYF
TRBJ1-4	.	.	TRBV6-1	TGTGCCAGCAGTGAGAACAGGGCAACTAATGAAAAACTGTTTTTT	CASSENRATNEKLFF
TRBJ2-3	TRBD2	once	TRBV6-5	TGTGCCAGCAGTTACTCAGCGGGGGGGCGGGATACGCAGTATTTT	CASSYSAGGRDTQYF
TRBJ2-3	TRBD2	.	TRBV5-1	TGCGCCAGCAGCCAAGGGACTATCCCCACAGATACGCAGTATTTT	CASSQGTIPTDTQYF
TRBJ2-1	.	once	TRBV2	TGTGCCAGCACCCGAACCCGGGACATTCTAACCCCTTACAATGAGCAGTTCTTC	CASTRTRDILTPYNEQFF
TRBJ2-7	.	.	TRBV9	TGTGCCAGCAGCCCTACAGGCGGCACCCCCTACGAGCAGTACTTC	CASSPTGGTPYEQYF
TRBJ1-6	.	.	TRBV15	TGTGCCACCAGCAGAGATAAGACGAGGGATAATTCACCCCTCCACTTT	CATSRDKTRDNSPLHF
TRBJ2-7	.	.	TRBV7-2	TGTGCCAGCAGCTTATTGGGGCGGTACGAGCAGTACTTC	CASSLLGRYEQYF
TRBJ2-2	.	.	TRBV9	TGTGCCAGTACTCCCTGGTTGGACTACACCGGGGAGCTGTTTTTT	CASTPWLDYTGELFF
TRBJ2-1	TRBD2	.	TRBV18	TGTGCCAGCTCACCCGACTGGGAGGGTCGGAATGAGCAGTTCTTC	CASSPDWEGRNEQFF
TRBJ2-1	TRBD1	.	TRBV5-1	TGCGCCAGCAGCTTGGGGACAGGGTACTACAATGAGCAGTTCTTC	CASSLGTGYYNEQFF
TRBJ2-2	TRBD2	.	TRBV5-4	TGTGCCAGCAGCTTCGGGACTAGCGGACCCACGGGGGAGCTGTTTTTT	CASSFGTSGPTGELFF
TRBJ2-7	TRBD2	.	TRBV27	TGTGCCAGCAGTTTCGTTGGGGGGGCCTACGAGCAGTACTTC	CASSFVGGAYEQYF
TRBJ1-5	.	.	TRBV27	TGTGCCAGCACTCCGACCAGCCAGGGTCCTCTTAGCAATCAGCCCCAGCATTTT	CASTPTSQGPLSNQPQHF
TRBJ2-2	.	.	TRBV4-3	TGCGCCAGCCGATGCGGGGTACCGGGCGTCACCGGGGAGCTGTTTTTT	CASRCGVPGVTGELFF
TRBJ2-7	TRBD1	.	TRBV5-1	TGCGCCAGCAGCTCGCCTAGGGGACAGGTGTACTACGAGCAGTACTTC	CASSSPRGQVYYEQYF
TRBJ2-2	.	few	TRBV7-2	TGTGCCAGCAGCGAGCAAAGGGAGCTGTTTTTT	CASSEQRELFF
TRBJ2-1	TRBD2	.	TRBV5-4	TGTGCCAGCAGCTTGGGGCTAGCGGGAGAAGGGGGTGAGCAGTTCTTC	CASSLGLAGEGGEQFF
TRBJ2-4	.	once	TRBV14	TGTGCCAGCAGCCAAGGGGGAGACGCGAAAAACATTCAGTACTTC	CASSQGGDAKNIQYF
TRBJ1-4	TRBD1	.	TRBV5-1	TGCGCCAGCAGCCTGGGACAGACTAATGAAAAACTGTTTTTT	CASSLGQTNEKLFF
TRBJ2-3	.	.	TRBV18	TGTGCCAGCTCCCGCGGAGGGGGGGAGTACACAGATACGCAGTATTTT	CASSRGGGEYTDTQYF
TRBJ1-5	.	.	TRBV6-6	TGTGCCACCAGAAGGGGTCCAAAAATCAATCAGCCCCAGCATTTT	CATRRGPKINQPQHF
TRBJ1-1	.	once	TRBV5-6	TGTGCCAGCACAGGGACCGGGGGTGGGAACACTGAAGCTTTCTTT	CASTGTGGGNTEAFF
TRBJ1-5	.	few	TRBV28	TGTGCCAGCAGCTTAGACGGGAATCAGCCCCAGCATTTT	CASSLDGNQPQHF
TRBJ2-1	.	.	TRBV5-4	TGTGCCAGCAGGCTGAGCTTAAGCGTCTATGAGCAGTTCTTC	CASRLSLSVYEQFF
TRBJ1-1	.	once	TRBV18	TGTGCCACCCGGGGGTATATAGGGAGTGATACTGAAGCTTTCTTT	CATRGYIGSDTEAFF
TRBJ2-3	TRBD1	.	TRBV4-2	TGTGCCAGCAGCCAGGGACAGGGCTTCACAGATACGCAGTATTTT	CASSQGQGFTDTQYF
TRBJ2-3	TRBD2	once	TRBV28	TGTGCCAGCAGTTTGTCGATTACTAGCGTAGGCACAGATACGCAGTATTTT	CASSLSITSVGTDTQYF
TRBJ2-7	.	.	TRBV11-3	TGTGCCAGCAGCCCTTCCCGGTTCGGCGAGCAGTACTTC	CASSPSRFGEQYF
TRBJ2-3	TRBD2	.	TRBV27	TGTGCCAGCAGTTTAGGCGCGGGGGGCACAGATACGCAGTATTTT	CASSLGAGGTDTQYF
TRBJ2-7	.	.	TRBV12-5	TGTGCTAGTGGTTTGGTACTCGAGGGCAGGGGGGACGAGCAGTACTTC	CASGLVLEGRGDEQYF
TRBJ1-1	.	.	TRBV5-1	TGCGCCAGCAGCCGCCGGGGGGCGCAGGGGAACACTGAAGCTTTCTTT	CASSRRGAQGNTEAFF
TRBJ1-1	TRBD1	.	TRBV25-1	TGTGCCAGCAGTGCATACAGGGGAATTAACACTGAAGCTTTCTTT	CASSAYRGINTEAFF
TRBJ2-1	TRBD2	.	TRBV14	TGTGCCAGCAGCCAAGTAACTAGCGGGACGGTATACAATGAGCAGTTCTTC	CASSQVTSGTVYNEQFF
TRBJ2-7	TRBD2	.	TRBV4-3	TGCGCCAGCAGCCAAGATCTGGGGGCTAGCGGGGTTTACGAGCAGTACTTC	CASSQDLGASGVYEQYF